This T cell receptor beta chain was identified during a study of regulatory T cells in long-lasting Graves disease. A word on this clonotype: It differs at one base from a far larger clone, so likely a read error.

Arm-PCR of CDR3 regions with iRepertoire HTBI primers generated TCR beta libraries. MiXCR was run by TCRdb on the multiplex PCR reads, yielding one entry per CDR3 protein. The data hold about 620,000 distinct CDR3 sequences, with 15% to 20% observed a single time. Time point meaning: newly diagnosed GD, antithyroid drugs for less than 3 months. With RNA extracted from PBMCs as input, the TCR library was made. CDR3 size: 11 residues. Germline CDR1 is SGHAT and CDR2 is FQDESV (reference sequence). The sample also formed part of further work on T cells in Graves' hyperthyroidism and ophthalmopathy.

This sample comprised peripheral blood mononuclear cells (PBMCs), obtained at new diagnosis, from a patient treated with antithyroid drugs. The chain employs TRBV11-1 and TRBJ2-5; D not resolved. The TCR originated in a woman aged 30 to 39 with Graves disease. The CDR3 protein is CASSIQEIQYF. The CDR3 coding sequence is TGTGCCAGCAGCATTCAAGAGATCCAGTACTTC.